Below are 26 T cell receptor beta chains sequenced from a single sample in a study of OX40 agonist ivuxolimab in advanced cancers. Profiling relied on immunoSEQ multiplex PCR, and the TCRdb table lists in-frame clones only, not all of them. The sample has tens of thousands of clones, roughly 89% seen once. Sequencing was performed on CD4+ or CD8+ T cells sorted from blood, taken in a trial of the OX40 agonist ivuxolimab. The receptors here all came from an adult with an advanced solid tumor such as melanoma, head and neck, liver or kidney cancer.

This chain links TRBV7-9 with TRBJ2-7, with no clear D. CDR3 size: 16 residues. The V gene's germline CDR1 is SEHNR and CDR2 FQNEAQ (reference sequence). Trimming removed 4 bases from V and 0 bases from J, with 16 bases in between. The CDR3 loop reads CASSSTTLGSSYEQYF. CDR3 bases: TGTGCCAGCAGCTCCACCACCCTGGGTAGCTCCTACGAGCAGTACTTC.

In this sample, this clone turned up once. This chain joins TRBV10-2 and TRBJ1-5; D is possibly TRBD1 (5 bases). Trimming pared 1 base from V and 7 bases from J, leaving 14 bases between. Germline V gene lookup returns CDR1 WSHSY and CDR2 SAAADI. The CDR3 spans 15 residues. CDR3 sequence: CASSEYPQGGQPQHF. In nucleotides, the CDR3 is TGCGCCAGCAGTGAGTATCCCCAGGGCGGCCAGCCCCAGCATTTT.

The chain uses TRBV11-2 and TRBJ2-1, with 7 bases that match TRBD1. V dropped 5 bases and J dropped 1; count of bases not matched to a gene: 2. Germline V gene data show CDR1 as SGHAT and CDR2 as FQNNGV. CDR3 length equals 14 residues. CDR3 residues: CASSPQGSYNEQFF. For the CDR3, the DNA is TGTGCCAGCAGCCCACAGGGGTCCTACAATGAGCAGTTCTTC.

The chain employs TRBV6-5 and TRBJ2-3, with a possible D match to TRBD1 (5 bases). V was clipped by 10 bases and J by 3 bases, with 20 bases between them. CDR3 length: 15 residues. Germline V gives CDR1 MNHEY, CDR2 SVGAGI. The CDR3 coding sequence is TGTGCCACCTTTCCCGGGCAGGGTTCTACAGATACGCAGTATTTT. Its protein is CATFPGQGSTDTQYF.

V is TRBV29-1 and J is TRBJ1-1; D uncertain. V lost 0 bases and J lost 6, with 8 bases in between. Germline CDR1 is SQVTM and CDR2 is ANQGSEA. The CDR3 has 12 residues. Written as DNA, the CDR3 is TGCAGCGTTGAAGATAACAGCCCTGAAGCTTTCTTT. This translates into CSVEDNSPEAFF. Filled out from reference TRBV29-1 and TRBJ1-1, the complete variable domain reads SAVISQKPSRDICQRGTSLTIQCQVDSQVTMMFWYRQQPGQSLTLIATANQGSEATYESGFVIDKFPISRPNLTFSTLTVSNMSPEDSSIYLCSVEDNSPEAFFGQGTRLTVV.

This chain joins TRBV9 and TRBJ2-1; no definite D call. This CDR3 is 13 amino acids long. Per germline, CDR1 SGDLS and CDR2 YYNGEE. The V and J ends lost 0 bases and 3 bases respectively, with 4 bases between them. CDR3 bases: TGTGCCAGCAGCGTAGGGATCTACAATGAGCAGTTCTTC. It specifies CASSVGIYNEQFF.

The chain carries TRBV7-9 and TRBJ1-2, with a possible D match to TRBD1 (6 bases). V was shortened by 1 base and J by 7 bases, with 10 bases between the two germline ends. Looked up from germline, CDR1 is SEHNR and CDR2 is FQNEAQ (reference sequence). This CDR3 contains 13 residues. CDR3 DNA sequence: TGTGCCAGCAGCTTAGGGGGGGCAAGTGGCTACACCTTC. Protein sequence: CASSLGGASGYTF.

The chain joins TRBV11-2 to TRBJ1-6; 8 bases align to TRBD1. V lost 5 bases, J lost 7 bases, and 10 bases stayed unmatched. The germline gives CDR1 SGHAT, CDR2 FQNNGV. CDR3 length: 16 residues. For the CDR3, the DNA is TGTGCCAGCAGCCCAACAAGGACAGGGCAGAATTCACCCCTCCACTTT. Protein sequence: CASSPTRTGQNSPLHF.

J is TRBJ1-1 and V is TRBV27, with TRBD1 as a possible D gene (6 bases). Per germline, CDR1 MNHEY and CDR2 SMNVEV (reference sequence). The CDR3 runs to 13 residues. Trimming shortened V by 6 bases and J by 3 bases, and 11 bases separated the two germline ends. As DNA, the CDR3 is TGTGCCAGCAGCCACACAGGGTACACTGAAGCTTTCTTT. Encoded protein: CASSHTGYTEAFF.

This chain joins TRBV5-6 and TRBJ2-2, with D uncertain. This CDR3 has 14 amino acids. Trimming left V 4 bases short and J 3 bases short, with 10 bases between. The germline V gene has CDR1 SGHDT and CDR2 YYEEEE. For the CDR3, the DNA is TGTGCCAGCAGCCCGGTGCCCGACACCGGGGAGCTGTTTTTT. Translated, it gives CASSPVPDTGELFF.

This chain connects TRBV7-3 to TRBJ1-2, with D perhaps TRBD1 (6 bases). CDR1 and CDR2 from the germline V gene are SGHTA and FQGTGA. CDR3 length: 13 amino acids. V was pared by 1 base and J by 8 bases, with 11 bases between. The CDR3 protein is CASSLNSGGGYTF. CDR3 nucleotides: TGTGCCAGCAGCTTAAATTCGGGGGGCGGCTACACCTTC.

The chain employs TRBV2 and TRBJ2-1; D call uncertain. The CDR3 consists of 10 residues. V gave up 8 bases and J gave up 6 bases, with 5 bases separating them. The germline CDR1 and CDR2 sequences are SNHLY and FYNNEI. For the CDR3, the DNA is TGTGCCAGCTCAGCCAATGAGCAGTTCTTC. This encodes CASSANEQFF.

This chain uses TRBV7-3 with TRBJ2-7; tentative D call: TRBD2 (5 bases). This CDR3 has 13 residues. V was pared by 2 bases and J by 5 bases, with 10 bases between. CDR1 and CDR2 from the germline V gene are SGHTA and FQGTGA. CDR3 protein: CASSLYGVDEQYF. Here the CDR3 DNA reads TGTGCCAGCAGCTTATACGGGGTGGACGAGCAGTACTTC.

The chain recombines TRBV11-2 with TRBJ2-5; D gene unclear. Germline-derived CDR1 and CDR2 are SGHAT and FQNNGV. V lost 6 bases, J lost 5 bases, and 10 bases lay in between. This CDR3 has 12 amino acids. CDR3 coding DNA: TGTGCCAGCAGAACGACTGGGGAGACCCAGTACTTC. As protein: CASRTTGETQYF. Based on the CDR3 plus reference TRBV11-2 and TRBJ2-5, the full variable domain is EAGVAQSPRYKIIEKRQSVAFWCNPISGHATLYWYQQILGQGPKLLIQFQNNGVVDDSQLPKDRFSAERLKGVDSTLKIQPAKLEDSAVYLCASRTTGETQYFGPGTRLLVL.

CDR3 DNA sequence: TGTGCCAGCAGCTTGGTACGGACAGGCTATGGCTACACCTTC. This encodes CASSLVRTGYGYTF. This chain joins TRBV5-6 and TRBJ1-2; 7 bases agree with TRBD1. The CDR3 runs to 14 residues. The ends lost 0 bases at V and 4 bases at J; junction bases unmatched: 3. CDR1 SGHDT and CDR2 YYEEEE come from the germline V gene.

This clone was counted a few times. The V call is TRBV4-1, the J call TRBJ1-5; no reliable D call. CDR3 length: 14 residues. Trimming cost V 1 base and J 7 bases, with 11 bases left between them. Germline V gene sequence: CDR1 MGHRA, CDR2 YSYEKL. The DNA of the CDR3 is TGCGCCAGCAGCCAAGGGCCTTTTAGCCAGCCCCAGCATTTT. Translation gives CASSQGPFSQPQHF.

The V gene is TRBV27, the J gene TRBJ2-2; D is unclear. The length of the CDR3 is 12 residues. CDR1 is MNHEY, CDR2 SMNVEV, per germline (reference sequence). With 5 bases removed from V and 3 bases from J, the gap between germline ends came to 4 bases. Here the CDR3 reads CASSPHTGELFF. CDR3 nucleotide sequence: TGTGCCAGCAGTCCCCACACCGGGGAGCTGTTTTTT.

The chain recombines TRBV6-1 with TRBJ1-1, with D possibly TRBD1 on 5 matching bases. V dropped 7 bases and J dropped 3 bases, with 18 bases sitting between them. The CDR3 totals 15 residues. From germline, CDR1 is MNHNS and CDR2 SASEGT. The CDR3: CASTLHGGWDTEAFF. In DNA form, the CDR3 reads TGTGCCAGCACTCTGCATGGGGGATGGGACACTGAAGCTTTCTTT.

This rearrangement joins TRBV19 to TRBJ2-1; no clear D. V gave up 8 bases and J gave up 7 bases, with 15 bases separating them. Germline CDR1 reads LNHDA; CDR2 reads SQIVND (reference sequence). This CDR3 is 13 amino acids long. CDR3 residues: CASSPTGWNEQFF. DNA of the CDR3: TGTGCCAGTTCTCCTACCGGGTGGAATGAGCAGTTCTTC.

The chain links TRBV5-8 to TRBJ1-1; D possibly corresponds to TRBD1 (5 bases). Germline loops: CDR1 SGHTS, CDR2 YDEGEE. Trimming took 0 bases from V and 0 from J, leaving 6 bases between them. The CDR3 consists of 14 residues. CDR3 in amino acids: CASSLGGMNTEAFF. CDR3 nucleotides: TGTGCCAGCAGCTTGGGGGGGATGAACACTGAAGCTTTCTTT.

This chain uses TRBV13 with TRBJ1-1; 8 bases are a match to TRBD1. Germline CDR1 is PRHDT and CDR2 is FYEKMQ (reference sequence). This CDR3 region has 15 residues. The ends lost 4 bases at V and 0 bases at J; junction bases unmatched: 4. This CDR3 is CASSSADRVNTEAFF. CDR3 DNA: TGTGCCAGCAGCTCAGCGGACAGGGTGAACACTGAAGCTTTCTTT.

The gene calls are TRBV2 and TRBJ1-5; maybe TRBD1 (5 bases). The CDR3 totals 14 residues. Germline V gene lookup returns CDR1 SNHLY and CDR2 FYNNEI. Trimming left V 3 bases short and J 6 bases short, with 12 bases between. The CDR3, as DNA: TGTGCCAGCAGTGATAGAGGGGATCGTCAGCCCCAGCATTTT. It encodes CASSDRGDRQPQHF.

CDR3 protein: CASSSPGFNQPQHF. In DNA form, the CDR3 reads TGTGCCAGCAGTTCTCCAGGGTTCAATCAGCCCCAGCATTTT. The chain uses TRBV27 and TRBJ1-5, with a weak D call TRBD1 (5 bases). The CDR3 runs 14 residues. CDR1 is MNHEY and CDR2 is SMNVEV in the germline V gene (reference sequence). Trimming left V 4 bases short and J 3 bases short, with 10 bases between.

The rearrangement uses TRBV10-3 and TRBJ2-7; 12 nucleotides align to TRBD1. This CDR3 is built from 15 residues. Trimming removed 5 bases from V and 6 bases from J; junction bases left unmatched: 8. Germline CDR1 ENHRY, CDR2 SYGVKD. In DNA, the CDR3 is TGTGCCATCAGTCGAAGCCGGGACAGGGGGCTCGAGCAGTACTTC. Translated, it gives CAISRSRDRGLEQYF.

This rearrangement joins TRBV7-2 to TRBJ1-4, with 8 bases identical to TRBD1. The CDR3 extends over 16 amino acids. V gave up 4 bases and J gave up 7 bases; unmatched junction bases: 11. The germline CDR1 and CDR2 sequences are SGHTA and FQGNSA. The CDR3 DNA follows: TGTGCCAGCAGCTCCCCAGGACAGGGTCTCGGTGAAAAACTGTTTTTT. Translating gives CASSSPGQGLGEKLFF.

The chain recombines TRBV5-1 with TRBJ2-2; 11 bases fit TRBD1. The CDR3 runs 13 residues. Germline V gives CDR1 SGHRS, CDR2 YFSETQ. The ends lost 9 bases at V and 5 bases at J; junction bases unmatched: 3. The CDR3, as DNA: TGCGCCACAGGACAGGGGGCGACCGGGGAGCTGTTTTTT. Its protein product is CATGQGATGELFF.